The 13 T cell receptor beta chains below come from one sample, sequenced in a study of blood T cell repertoires in COVID-19. Libraries were prepared by immunoSEQ multiplex PCR; TCRdb keeps only in-frame clonotypes and omits some of them. The sample has roughly 670,000 clones; 90% are singletons. The sequenced sample consisted of peripheral blood. These receptors all come from a young woman with acute or convalescent COVID-19.

The gene calls are TRBV5-5 and TRBJ1-2; D not resolved. Germline V gene data show CDR1 as SGHKS and CDR2 as YYEKEE (reference sequence). This CDR3 comprises 16 residues. The ends were cut back, 2 bases at V and 2 bases at J, with 16 bases in the middle. The CDR3 sequence: CASSLAYQTVNYGYTF. CDR3 in DNA: TGTGCCAGCAGCTTAGCCTACCAAACAGTGAACTATGGCTACACCTTC.

The chain carries TRBV5-1 and TRBJ2-7; D is perhaps TRBD1 (5 bases). CDR3 size: 12 residues. Trimming cost V 3 bases and J 4 bases, with 8 bases left between them. CDR1 is SGHRS, CDR2 YFSETQ, per germline. The chain's CDR3 is CASSWQGYEQYF. CDR3 nucleotides: TGCGCCAGCAGCTGGCAGGGTTACGAGCAGTACTTC.

The chain's CDR3 is CASSLDLTEADTQYF. In DNA form, the CDR3 reads TGTGCCAGCAGCTTAGATCTGACAGAGGCAGATACGCAGTATTTT. J is TRBJ2-3 and V is TRBV11-2; maybe TRBD1 (5 bases). CDR1 and CDR2 (germline): SGHAT, FQNNGV. The V gene lost 0 bases and the J gene lost 4 bases, with 11 bases spanning the gap. This CDR3 is 15 amino acids long.

The V call is TRBV5-1, the J call TRBJ1-6, with TRBD1 as a possible D gene (6 bases). V lost 2 bases and J 7 bases, leaving 13 bases between the germline ends. The germline V gene has CDR1 SGHRS and CDR2 YFSETQ. The CDR3 covers 15 residues. The CDR3 reads CASSFGQGLNSPLHF. The CDR3 nucleotides are TGCGCCAGCAGCTTTGGGCAGGGGCTGAATTCACCCCTCCACTTT.

The chain employs TRBV2 and TRBJ2-3; TRBD2 aligns across 11 bases. From germline, CDR1 is SNHLY and CDR2 FYNNEI. Trimming took 4 bases from V and 2 from J; bases not matched to a gene: 8. The CDR3 consists of 17 residues. DNA of the CDR3: TGTGCCAGCAGTGGGGGGTCGGGACTAGCGGCCACAGATACGCAGTATTTT. This encodes CASSGGSGLAATDTQYF.

V and J are TRBV19 and TRBJ1-1; no firm D call. The CDR3 spans 13 residues. V was shortened by 8 bases and J by 4 bases, with 14 bases between the two germline ends. Per the germline V gene, CDR1 is LNHDA and CDR2 is SQIVND (reference sequence). DNA of the CDR3: TGTGCCAGTGGGGAGGGAGGGAGCACTGAAGCTTTCTTT. Residues: CASGEGGSTEAFF. The variable domain in full, with the rest retrieved from reference TRBV19 and TRBJ1-1, is DGGITQSPKYLFRKEGQNVTLSCEQNLNHDAMYWYRQDPGQGLRLIYYSQIVNDFQKGDIAEGYSVSREKKESFPLTVTSAQKNPTAFYLCASGEGGSTEAFFGQGTRLTVV.

This clone was detected a few times. The CDR3 DNA is TGTGCCAGCAGTTTGGTTTTAGGGGACTATGGCTACACCTTC. It is translated as CASSLVLGDYGYTF. The chain employs TRBV28 and TRBJ1-2, with D maybe TRBD1 (5 bases). The CDR3 loop spans 14 amino acids. V lost 3 bases and J lost 3, with 11 bases in between. Germline V CDR1 and CDR2: MDHEN, SYDVKM.

As regards this clone: At the DNA level, this CDR3 is encoded by other sequences in the same sample as well. V gene TRBV2 combines with J gene TRBJ1-2, with D unclear. The CDR3 loop spans 12 amino acids. Trimming removed 4 bases from V and 2 bases from J, with 5 bases in between. Germline CDR1 SNHLY, CDR2 FYNNEI. CDR3 protein: CASSVQNYGYTF. The DNA of the CDR3 is TGTGCCAGCAGTGTTCAGAACTATGGCTACACCTTC. The variable domain in full, with the rest retrieved from reference TRBV2 and TRBJ1-2, is EPEVTQTPSHQVTQMGQEVILRCVPISNHLYFYWYRQILGQKVEFLVSFYNNEISEKSEIFDDQFSVERPDGSNFTLKIRSTKLEDSAMYFCASSVQNYGYTFGSGTRLTVV.

The chain couples TRBV4-2 to TRBJ2-1; 8 bases fit TRBD1. The V and J ends lost 5 bases and 2 bases, in that order; junction bases with no gene match: 11. The CDR3 spans 17 residues. Germline CDR1 reads LGHNA; CDR2 reads YNFKEQ. The CDR3: CASSYGTTGGPYNEQFF. CDR3 sequence (DNA): TGTGCCAGCAGCTACGGCACCACAGGGGGTCCCTACAATGAGCAGTTCTTC.

The chain is built from TRBV5-6 and TRBJ1-5; 9 bases align to TRBD1. There are 16 residues in the CDR3. J gave up 2 bases and V 4 bases, and 7 bases lay outside the gene matches. Germline CDR1 reads SGHDT; CDR2 reads YYEEEE. This CDR3 reads CASSLQGAGGNQPQHF. The CDR3 bases are TGTGCCAGCAGCCTACAGGGGGCGGGCGGCAATCAGCCCCAGCATTTT.

The chain uses TRBV13 and TRBJ2-7; perhaps TRBD2 as D (6 bases). Trimming took 0 bases from V and 6 from J, leaving 9 bases between them. This CDR3 region has 13 residues. Germline V gene lookup returns CDR1 PRHDT and CDR2 FYEKMQ (reference sequence). The CDR3 spells CASSLGREPEQYF. CDR3 bases: TGTGCCAGCAGCTTAGGCCGGGAGCCCGAGCAGTACTTC.

The DNA for the CDR3 is TGTGCCAGCGCGGCGAAACTAGCGGGTAACAATGAGCAGTTCTTC. Its protein is CASAAKLAGNNEQFF. This chain links TRBV7-9 with TRBJ2-1, with 9 bases lining up with TRBD2. Germline V gene sequence: CDR1 SEHNR, CDR2 FQNEAQ (reference sequence). The CDR3 sequence is 15 residues long. Germline trimming cut 8 bases from V and 5 bases from J; bases unmatched to any gene: 10.

This clone was observed once. Other DNA sequences in the same sample also yield this CDR3. This chain joins TRBV11-1 and TRBJ1-2, with D hard to call. CDR3 length equals 14 residues. Germline-derived CDR1 and CDR2 are SGHAT and FQDESV (reference sequence). V was cut by 2 bases and J by 2 bases, with 9 bases left in between. CDR3 DNA sequence: TGTGCCAGCAGCTTAAGCGGCGGGAACTATGGCTACACCTTC. Translation gives CASSLSGGNYGYTF.